This is a list of T cell receptor beta chains from one sample in a study of blood T cells in healthy people across ages. MiXCR, applied by TCRdb to the 5' RACE reads, yields one record per CDR3 protein. The table lists hundreds of thousands of distinct CDR3 sequences, over 40% of them singletons, with approximately 12% in the top ten. The material sequenced was blood. Source of these receptors: a woman of 80 years or more in good health. Each CDR3 is given with its conserved first and last residue. A D gene is named only where the DNA matches it firmly. Size values are once, few and many counts, or a class for expanded clones, and some rows have none.

TRBJ2-4 NA NA TRBV12-3/TRBV12-4 CASSPFRTLAKNIQYF TGTGCCAGCAGTCCTTTCCGGACTCTAGCCAAAAACATTCAGTACTTC
TRBJ2-2 NA NA TRBV7-2 CASSVTNTGELFF TGTGCCAGCAGCGTGACGAACACCGGGGAGCTGTTTTTT
TRBJ2-5 NA TRBD2 TRBV4-1 CASRAGTSASNEQYF TGCGCCAGCAGGGCCGGGACTAGCGCTTCCAATGAGCAGTACTTC
TRBJ2-3 once TRBD2 TRBV18 CASSPAGRSDTQYF TGTGCCAGCTCACCAGCCGGGAGGTCAGATACGCAGTATTTT
TRBJ2-7 NA TRBD2 TRBV2 CASRTTSGYEQYF TGTGCCAGCAGGACGACTAGCGGATACGAGCAGTACTTC
TRBJ1-1 NA NA TRBV28 CASSTDRNTEAFF TGTGCCAGCAGTACCGACAGGAACACTGAAGCTTTCTTT
TRBJ2-1 NA NA TRBV5-1 CASSGAAVSYNEQFF TGCGCCAGCAGCGGGGCGGCAGTCTCCTACAATGAGCAGTTCTTC
TRBJ1-2 NA NA TRBV20-1 CSASDRQTSNYGYTF TGCAGTGCTAGTGATCGACAGACCTCCAACTATGGCTACACCTTC
TRBJ1-1 NA NA TRBV3-1 CASSRVTALGRAFF TGTGCCAGCAGCCGAGTTACCGCCCTGGGGAGAGCTTTCTTT
TRBJ2-1 many NA TRBV2 CASSDLAGTKLYNEQFF TGTGCCAGCAGCGATTTAGCCGGGACAAAGCTCTACAATGAGCAGTTCTTC
TRBJ2-7 NA TRBD1 TRBV7-2 CASSPGGQGGREQYF TGTGCCAGCAGCCCAGGAGGACAGGGGGGTCGCGAGCAGTACTTC
TRBJ2-3 NA NA TRBV12-3/TRBV12-4 CASGVRVDTQYF TGTGCCAGTGGCGTGAGAGTGGATACGCAGTATTTT
TRBJ2-2 once NA TRBV25-1 CASSDTQIRELFF TGTGCCAGCAGTGACACCCAGATCAGGGAGCTGTTTTTT
TRBJ2-3 NA TRBD1 TRBV20-1 CSALGQGWADTQYF TGCAGTGCTCTCGGACAGGGGTGGGCAGATACGCAGTATTTT
TRBJ2-1 many NA TRBV15 CATSRDLGNEQFF TGTGCCACCAGCAGAGATCTAGGGAATGAGCAGTTCTTC
TRBJ2-7 NA NA TRBV9 CASRKGSSGEQYF TGTGCCAGCAGAAAAGGGTCCTCGGGCGAGCAGTACTTC
TRBJ2-7 NA NA TRBV4-1 CASSLVAGAGTYEQYF TGCGCCAGCAGCCTCGTTGCAGGGGCTGGAACCTACGAGCAGTACTTC
TRBJ2-4 once NA TRBV29-1 CSVEEGGVAKNIQYF TGCAGCGTTGAAGAGGGGGGAGTAGCCAAAAACATTCAGTACTTC
TRBJ2-5 few TRBD1 TRBV7-8 CASSLGTGVAETQYF TGTGCCAGCAGCTTAGGGACAGGGGTAGCAGAGACCCAGTACTTC
TRBJ2-3 many NA TRBV5-1 CASSSRDLTDTQYF TGCGCCAGCAGCTCCAGGGACCTCACAGATACGCAGTATTTT
TRBJ1-5 few NA TRBV6-2/TRBV6-3 CASSAWPGQNQPQHF TGTGCCAGCAGTGCCTGGCCAGGGCAGAATCAGCCCCAGCATTTT
TRBJ2-3 NA NA TRBV28 CASRSYGETRGTDTQYF TGTGCCAGCAGAAGTTACGGGGAAACGCGAGGGACAGATACGCAGTATTTT
TRBJ2-5 once NA TRBV10-2 CASSESNKGETQYF TGCGCCAGCAGTGAGTCCAACAAGGGAGAGACCCAGTACTTC
TRBJ1-4 NA NA TRBV4-1 CASSQVGSLNEKLFF TGCGCCAGCAGCCAAGTGGGTAGTTTAAATGAAAAACTGTTTTTT
TRBJ2-7 many NA TRBV20-1 CSARKGPSYEQYF TGCAGTGCTAGGAAGGGGCCCTCCTACGAGCAGTACTTC
TRBJ1-1 once NA TRBV7-2 CASRPSSNTEAFF TGTGCCAGCAGGCCTTCTTCAAACACTGAAGCTTTCTTT
TRBJ2-3 few NA TRBV11-3 CASSLGGSHTDTQYF TGTGCCAGCAGCTTAGGTGGGAGTCACACAGATACGCAGTATTTT
TRBJ2-5 many NA TRBV2 CASSEEQGRETQYF TGTGCCAGCAGTGAAGAACAGGGTCGGGAGACCCAGTACTTC
TRBJ1-5 few NA TRBV28 CASSSPGQPNQPQHF TGTGCCAGCAGTTCCCCCGGACAGCCCAATCAGCCCCAGCATTTT
TRBJ1-5 few NA TRBV10-3 CAISQGDSNQPQHF TGTGCCATCTCTCAGGGCGATAGCAATCAGCCCCAGCATTTT
TRBJ2-7 NA NA TRBV27 CASSLIGQGHEQYF TGTGCCAGCAGTTTAATAGGTCAGGGCCACGAGCAGTACTTC
TRBJ1-2 NA NA TRBV12-3/TRBV12-4 CASSLKRQINYGYTF TGTGCCAGCAGCCTGAAAAGACAGATTAACTATGGCTACACCTTC
TRBJ2-1 NA NA TRBV3-1 CASSQDYIGNNEQFF TGTGCCAGCAGCCAAGATTATATAGGTAACAATGAGCAGTTCTTC
TRBJ2-4 many NA TRBV6-5 CASAENLAKNIQYF TGTGCCAGCGCGGAGAATCTAGCCAAAAACATTCAGTACTTC
TRBJ2-1 NA NA TRBV5-1 CASSLTGWDNEQFF TGCGCCAGCAGCTTGACAGGGTGGGACAATGAGCAGTTCTTC
TRBJ2-7 NA NA TRBV7-9 CASSVARTTYEQYF TGTGCCAGCAGCGTCGCTAGGACAACCTACGAGCAGTACTTC
TRBJ1-5 NA NA TRBV6-6 CASSYKGAQGSNQPQHF TGTGCCAGCAGTTATAAGGGCGCGCAGGGGAGCAATCAGCCTCAGCATTTT
TRBJ2-3 NA NA TRBV7-9 CASSSPDREDTDTQYF TGTGCCAGCAGCTCCCCCGACAGGGAGGACACAGATACGCAGTATTTT
TRBJ2-7 NA NA TRBV4-3 CASSQERNYYPYNEQYF TGCGCCAGCAGCCAAGAGAGGAACTATTACCCTTACAATGAGCAGTACTTC
TRBJ2-2 NA NA TRBV6-1 CASLLRQSTGELFF TGTGCCAGCCTTTTAAGACAGTCCACCGGGGAGCTGTTTTTT